These T cell receptor beta chains were read from a single sample in a study of T cells after yellow fever vaccination. Using its own MiXCR run on the 5' RACE reads, TCRdb lists one record per CDR3 protein. The repertoire has 300,000 to 350,000 distinct CDR3 sequences, under 5% of them found once; the top ten carry about 24%. The sample consisted of PBMCs, taken 5 days after the yellow fever booster vaccination. Receptors were obtained from a man aged 18 to 30 who received the YFV17D yellow fever vaccine. Each CDR3 is given without its conserved first and last residue. Fields, in order: V gene, CDR3 protein.

TRBV6-2/TRBV6-3	ASASGGDNEQF
TRBV20-1	SARDQGALRYEQY
TRBV4-3	ASSQDFSGGPYYTQY
TRBV7-2	ASSLEASFRNEQY
TRBV6-5	ASKGNYGYT
TRBV6-2/TRBV6-3	ATMGGAGTQY
TRBV6-5	ASSYGGKHLSGNTIY
TRBV5-1	ASSAQAGGSFYEQY
TRBV20-1	SAPEVGQHTGELF
TRBV6-5	ASIDRETDTQY
TRBV7-2	ASSPQGSEGNQPQH
TRBV7-2	ASSGLAGGQGNIQY
TRBV20-1	SARRDAWISYEQY
TRBV11-1	ASSLRARGTDTQY
TRBV7-2	ASSEPGARDTQY
TRBV12-3/TRBV12-4	ASSLGWRGYGTEAF
TRBV20-1	SARVQPTDTQY
TRBV28	ASSLPGVSSYNEQF
TRBV15	ATQFGDEGNYGYT
TRBV20-1	SASGQGNPYEQY
TRBV4-1	ASSQFAGDDRAF
TRBV7-3	ASSLSRWGETQY
TRBV7-9	ASTIDRNTEAF
TRBV3-1	ASISSGTGKVGELF
TRBV7-9	ASSWTGAGTEAF
TRBV5-1	ASSYRIIQPGGRGNEQF
TRBV7-9	ASSWVSGGYNEQF
TRBV4-3	ASSQGRLDTQY
TRBV7-9	ASSLDTPTGAQETQY
TRBV5-1	ASSSDLFYGYT
TRBV14	ASSQGISATRNSYT
TRBV7-9	ASSLGASLDGYT
TRBV6-6	ASSYQGFDGNQPQH
TRBV7-2	ASSSTLAGEAY
TRBV7-9	ASSTQQGATQY
TRBV5-1	ASHPQKRVRGGTDTQY
TRBV4-1	ASSSQGVAF
TRBV7-2	ASSFVLNQPQH
TRBV10-3	AISESSGSVKVPGNTIY
TRBV20-1	SARPQGAWTGELF
TRBV20-1	SASATDANTGELF
TRBV28	ASSLQGAPQY
TRBV7-9	ASTRTSGGPNTGELF
TRBV7-9	ASSLSQGAGYGYT
TRBV5-6	ASSRGGIDTQY
TRBV7-2	ASSLGSQETQY
TRBV20-1	SARKGGGNIQY
TRBV7-3	ASSSRQGGEQF
TRBV4-3	ASSQEVSYNSPLH
TRBV2	ASNPGGYNEQF
TRBV5-1	ASRPGQGQHSPLH
TRBV7-9	ASSGETQY
TRBV3-1	ASRPSGLGADTQY
TRBV7-2	ASSPPGGYNEQF
TRBV5-1	ASAMDRVHTEAF
TRBV18	ASSTGLIVSGANVLT
TRBV7-6	ASSLDLGDEQF